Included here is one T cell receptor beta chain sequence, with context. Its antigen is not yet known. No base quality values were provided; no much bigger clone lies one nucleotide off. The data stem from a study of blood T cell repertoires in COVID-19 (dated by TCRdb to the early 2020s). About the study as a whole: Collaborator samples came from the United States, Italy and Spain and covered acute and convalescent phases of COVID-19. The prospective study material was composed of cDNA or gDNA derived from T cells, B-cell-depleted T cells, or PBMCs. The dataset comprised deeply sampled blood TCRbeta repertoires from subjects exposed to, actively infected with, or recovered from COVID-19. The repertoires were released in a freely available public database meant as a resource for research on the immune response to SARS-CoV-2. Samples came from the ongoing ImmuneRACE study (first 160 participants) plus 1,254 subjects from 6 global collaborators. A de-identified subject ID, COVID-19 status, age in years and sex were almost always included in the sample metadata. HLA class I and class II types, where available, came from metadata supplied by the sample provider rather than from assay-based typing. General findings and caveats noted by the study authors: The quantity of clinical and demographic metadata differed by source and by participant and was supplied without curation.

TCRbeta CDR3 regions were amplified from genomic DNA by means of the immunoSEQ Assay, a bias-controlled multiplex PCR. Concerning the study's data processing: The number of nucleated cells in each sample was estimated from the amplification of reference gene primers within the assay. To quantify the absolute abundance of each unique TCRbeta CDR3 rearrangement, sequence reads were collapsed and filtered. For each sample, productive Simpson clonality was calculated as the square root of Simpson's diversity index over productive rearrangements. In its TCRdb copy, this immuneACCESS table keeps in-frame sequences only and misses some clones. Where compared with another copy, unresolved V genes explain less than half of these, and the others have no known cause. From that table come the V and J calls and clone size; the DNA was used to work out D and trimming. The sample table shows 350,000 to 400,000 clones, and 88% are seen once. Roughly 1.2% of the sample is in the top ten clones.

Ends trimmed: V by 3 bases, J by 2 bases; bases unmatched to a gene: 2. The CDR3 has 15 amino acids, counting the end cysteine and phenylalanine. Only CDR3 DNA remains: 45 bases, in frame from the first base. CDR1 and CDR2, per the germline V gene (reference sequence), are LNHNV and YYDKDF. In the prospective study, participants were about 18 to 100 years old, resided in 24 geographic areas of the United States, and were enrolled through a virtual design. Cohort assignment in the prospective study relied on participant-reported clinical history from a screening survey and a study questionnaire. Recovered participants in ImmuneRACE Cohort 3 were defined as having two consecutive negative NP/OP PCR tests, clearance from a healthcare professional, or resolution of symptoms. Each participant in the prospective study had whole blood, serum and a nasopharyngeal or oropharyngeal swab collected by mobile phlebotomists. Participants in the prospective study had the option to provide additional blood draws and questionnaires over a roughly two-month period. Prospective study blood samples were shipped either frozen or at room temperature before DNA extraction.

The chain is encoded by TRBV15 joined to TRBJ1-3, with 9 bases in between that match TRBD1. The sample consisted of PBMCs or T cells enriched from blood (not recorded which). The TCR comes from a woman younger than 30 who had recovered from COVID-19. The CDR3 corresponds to CATSSDRGAGNTIYF. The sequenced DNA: TGTGCCACCAGCAGTGACAGGGGGGCTGGAAACACCATATATTTT.